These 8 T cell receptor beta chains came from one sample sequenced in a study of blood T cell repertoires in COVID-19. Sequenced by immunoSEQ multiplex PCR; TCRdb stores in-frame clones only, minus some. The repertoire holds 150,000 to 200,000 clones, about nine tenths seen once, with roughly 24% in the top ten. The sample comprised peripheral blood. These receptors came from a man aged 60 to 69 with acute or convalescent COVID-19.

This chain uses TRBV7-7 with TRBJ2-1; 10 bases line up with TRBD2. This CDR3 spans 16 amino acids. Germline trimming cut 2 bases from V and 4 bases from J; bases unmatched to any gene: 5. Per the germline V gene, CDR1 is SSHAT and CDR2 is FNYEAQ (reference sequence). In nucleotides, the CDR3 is TGTGCCAGCAGCTTATTCCCTAGCGGGGGTTACAATGAGCAGTTCTTC. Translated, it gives CASSLFPSGGYNEQFF. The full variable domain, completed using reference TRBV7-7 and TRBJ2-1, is GAGVSQSPRYKVTKRGQDVTLRCDPISSHATLYWYQQALGQGPEFLTYFNYEAQPDKSGLPSDRFSAERPEGSISTLTIQRTEQRDSAMYRCASSLFPSGGYNEQFFGPGTRLTVL.

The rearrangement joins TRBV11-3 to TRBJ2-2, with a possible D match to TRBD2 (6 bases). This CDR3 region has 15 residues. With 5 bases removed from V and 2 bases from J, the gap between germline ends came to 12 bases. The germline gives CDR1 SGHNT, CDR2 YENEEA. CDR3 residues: CASSLGTGNTGELFF. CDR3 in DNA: TGTGCCAGCAGCCTTGGGACTGGCAACACCGGGGAGCTGTTTTTT.

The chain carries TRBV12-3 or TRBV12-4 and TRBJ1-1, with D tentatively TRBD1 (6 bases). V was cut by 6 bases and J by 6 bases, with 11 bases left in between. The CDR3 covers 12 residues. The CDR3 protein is CASRNWTAEAFF. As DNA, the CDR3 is TGTGCCAGCAGAAATTGGACAGCTGAAGCTTTCTTT.

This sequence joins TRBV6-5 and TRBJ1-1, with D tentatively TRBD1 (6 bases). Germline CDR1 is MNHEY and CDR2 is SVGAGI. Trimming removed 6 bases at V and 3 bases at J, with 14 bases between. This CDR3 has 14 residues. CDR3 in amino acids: CASRRQDADTEAFF. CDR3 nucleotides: TGTGCCAGCAGACGACAGGATGCGGACACTGAAGCTTTCTTT.

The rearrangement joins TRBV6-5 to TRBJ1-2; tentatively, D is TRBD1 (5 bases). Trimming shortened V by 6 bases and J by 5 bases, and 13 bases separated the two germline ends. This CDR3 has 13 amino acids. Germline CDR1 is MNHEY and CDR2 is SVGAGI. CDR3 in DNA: TGTGCCAGCAGGGACGGCGGGGGTTATGGCTACACCTTC. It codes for CASRDGGGYGYTF.

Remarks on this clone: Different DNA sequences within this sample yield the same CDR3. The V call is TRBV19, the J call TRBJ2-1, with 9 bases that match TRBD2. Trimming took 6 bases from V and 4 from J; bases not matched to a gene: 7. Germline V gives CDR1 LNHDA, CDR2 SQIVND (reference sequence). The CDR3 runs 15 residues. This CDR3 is CASSYLAGPYNEQFF. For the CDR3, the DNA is TGTGCCAGTAGCTACCTAGCGGGACCATACAATGAGCAGTTCTTC.

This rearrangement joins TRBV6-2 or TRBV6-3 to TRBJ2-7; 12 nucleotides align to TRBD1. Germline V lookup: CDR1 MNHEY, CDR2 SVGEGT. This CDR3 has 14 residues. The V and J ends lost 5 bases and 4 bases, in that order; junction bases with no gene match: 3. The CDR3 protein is CASSRGQGAYEQYF. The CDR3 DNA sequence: TGTGCCAGCAGTAGGGGACAGGGGGCTTACGAGCAGTACTTC.

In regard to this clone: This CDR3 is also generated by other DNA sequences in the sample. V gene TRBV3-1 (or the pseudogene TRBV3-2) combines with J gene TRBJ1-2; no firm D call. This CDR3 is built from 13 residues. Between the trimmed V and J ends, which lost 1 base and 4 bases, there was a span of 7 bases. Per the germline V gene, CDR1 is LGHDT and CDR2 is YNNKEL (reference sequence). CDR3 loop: CASSQGEVYGYTF. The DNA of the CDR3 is TGTGCCAGCAGCCAAGGGGAGGTCTATGGCTACACCTTC.